This T cell receptor beta chain came from a study of T cell changes during pregnancy in multiple sclerosis. The table came from immunoSEQ multiplex PCR; TCRdb's copy has only in-frame clones and leaves some out. The sample holds 85,000 to 100,000 clones, 80% to 95% seen once. V was pared by 6 bases and J by 3 bases, with 13 bases between. The CDR3 totals 14 residues. The germline CDR1 and CDR2 sequences are LGHNA and YNFKEQ. This sequence joins TRBV4-2 and TRBJ2-3, with TRBD2 as a possible D gene (5 bases). The receptor comes from a female donor with multiple sclerosis, enrolled in a pregnancy study. The input for sequencing was peripheral blood, taken in the first trimester of pregnancy. In nucleotides, the CDR3 is TGTGCCAGCAGTGTGTCGGGAAGTACAGATACGCAGTATTTT. Protein product: CASSVSGSTDTQYF.